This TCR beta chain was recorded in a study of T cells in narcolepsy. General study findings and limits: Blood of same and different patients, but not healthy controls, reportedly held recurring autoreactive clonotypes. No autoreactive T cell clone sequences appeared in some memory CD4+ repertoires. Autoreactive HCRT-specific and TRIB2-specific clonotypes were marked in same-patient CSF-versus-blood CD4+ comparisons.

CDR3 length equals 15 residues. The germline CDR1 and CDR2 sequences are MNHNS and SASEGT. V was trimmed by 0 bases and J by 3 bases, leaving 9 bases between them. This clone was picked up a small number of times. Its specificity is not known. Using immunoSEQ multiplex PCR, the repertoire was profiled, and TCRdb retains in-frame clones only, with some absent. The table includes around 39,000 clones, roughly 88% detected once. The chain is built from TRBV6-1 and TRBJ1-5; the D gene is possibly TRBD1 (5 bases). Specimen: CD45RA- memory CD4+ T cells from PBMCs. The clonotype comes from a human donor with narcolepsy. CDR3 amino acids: CASSEAGHNNQPQHF. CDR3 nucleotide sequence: TGTGCCAGCAGTGAAGCAGGACATAACAATCAGCCCCAGCATTTT.